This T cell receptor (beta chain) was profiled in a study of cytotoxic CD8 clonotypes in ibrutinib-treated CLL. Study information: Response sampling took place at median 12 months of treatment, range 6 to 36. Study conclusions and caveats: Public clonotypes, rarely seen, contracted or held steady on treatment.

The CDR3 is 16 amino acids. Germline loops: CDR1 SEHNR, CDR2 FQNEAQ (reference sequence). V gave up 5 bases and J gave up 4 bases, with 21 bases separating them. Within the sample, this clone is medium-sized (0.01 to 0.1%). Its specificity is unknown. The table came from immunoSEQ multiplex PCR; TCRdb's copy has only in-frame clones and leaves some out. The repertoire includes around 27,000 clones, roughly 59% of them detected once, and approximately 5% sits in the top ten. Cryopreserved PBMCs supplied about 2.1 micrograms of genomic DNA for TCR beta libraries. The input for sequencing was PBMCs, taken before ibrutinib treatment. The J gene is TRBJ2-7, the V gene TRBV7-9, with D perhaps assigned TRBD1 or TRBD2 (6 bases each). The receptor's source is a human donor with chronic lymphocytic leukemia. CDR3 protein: CASSPPLSGGGYEQYF. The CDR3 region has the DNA TGTGCCAGCAGCCCCCCCTTGTCCGGGGGCGGGTACGAGCAGTACTTC.